The T cell receptor (beta chain) described here comes from a study of identical twins. On this clonotype: Its antigen is currently unknown.

Trimming shortened V by 5 bases and J by 5 bases, and 22 bases separated the two germline ends. There are 16 residues in the CDR3. The germline gives CDR1 SEHNR, CDR2 FQNEAQ (reference sequence). Study results and limitations: Cord blood beta clonotypes that were abundant carried fewer insertions, and memory repertoires showed no such trend. There was an excess of low generation probability in the out-of-frame alpha sequences that twins shared.

There were only healthy Caucasians among the donors. A universal primer site arose from template switching, and cDNA bore unique molecular identifiers. TCRdb passed the 5' RACE reads through MiXCR, listing each CDR3 protein once. Of about 660,000 distinct CDR3 sequences in the sample, about 9.4% were seen once. Another study also made use of these data, one on yellow fever vaccine responses in identical twins.

This sequence originates from a woman younger than 30 in good health. V is TRBV7-9 and J is TRBJ2-7, with D possibly being TRBD1 (6 bases). The specimen was PBMCs. Here the CDR3 reads CASSTTLKTGFNEQYF. The CDR3 nucleotides read TGTGCCAGCAGCACAACCCTGAAGACAGGTTTCAACGAGCAGTACTTC.